These 10 T cell receptor beta chains share one sample of origin, sequenced in a study of identical twins. Via MiXCR, TCRdb re-called the 5' RACE reads, giving one row per CDR3 protein. The sample holds approximately 490,000 distinct CDR3 sequences, 20% to 25% seen once. This same sample was also taken into another study, of yellow fever vaccine responses in identical twins.

Source material: CD4+ T cells sorted from blood. The receptors stem from a young woman in good health.

This chain links TRBV7-9 with TRBJ1-1, with 7 bases fitting TRBD1. This CDR3 contains 11 residues. Per the germline V gene, CDR1 is SEHNR and CDR2 is FQNEAQ (reference sequence). The junction had 6 bases not matched to a gene; V was cut back by 6 bases and J by 11 bases. The CDR3 loop reads CASSLQGTAFF. CDR3 nucleotides: TGTGCCAGCAGTTTACAGGGGACGGCTTTCTTT.

The rearrangement joins TRBV5-5 to TRBJ2-4; no clear D. The V gene's germline CDR1 is SGHKS and CDR2 YYEKEE (reference sequence). Deletions cut 4 bases from V and 0 bases from J, with 20 bases between. There are 18 residues in the CDR3. CDR3 bases: TGTGCCAGCAGCCTGTCCCGAGCTAGTGCCATAGCCAAAAACATTCAGTACTTC. As protein: CASSLSRASAIAKNIQYF.

Here the CDR3 reads CASSWAAGTGELFF. CDR3 sequence (DNA): TGCGCCAGCAGCTGGGCCGCCGGCACCGGGGAGCTGTTTTTT. The gene calls are TRBV4-1 and TRBJ2-2, with unresolved D. This CDR3 has 14 amino acids. Germline-derived CDR1 and CDR2 are MGHRA and YSYEKL. Trimming pared 5 bases from V and 4 bases from J, leaving 11 bases between.

This clonotype occurred a few times. The CDR3 nucleotides are TGCGCCAGCAGCCACTACCCCGGACAGGGGAGCTATGGCTACACCTTC. Its protein is CASSHYPGQGSYGYTF. The chain combines TRBV4-1 with TRBJ1-2; 9 bases agree with TRBD1. CDR1 is MGHRA, CDR2 YSYEKL, per germline. Trimming at V came to 3 bases and at J to 4 bases, leaving 9 bases not matched to a gene. The CDR3 contains 16 residues.

The genes are TRBV12-3 or TRBV12-4 and TRBJ2-2, with 9 bases fitting TRBD1. The CDR3 runs 15 residues. Unmatched junction bases numbered 8, after V lost 5 bases and J lost 7 bases. The CDR3 region has the DNA TGTGCCAGCAGTGAAAACAGGGGGCTAGGCGGGGAGCTGTTTTTT. This sequence encodes CASSENRGLGGELFF.

This clonotype was counted a few times. J is TRBJ2-7 and V is TRBV5-1; D possibly corresponds to TRBD2 (5 bases). CDR1 SGHRS and CDR2 YFSETQ come from the germline V gene. The CDR3 is made up of 13 amino acids. Trimming stripped 0 bases from V and 5 bases from J, with 9 bases between. The CDR3 reads CASSLGARDEQYV. The CDR3, as DNA: TGCGCCAGCAGCTTGGGAGCGCGGGACGAGCAGTACGTC.

The rearrangement links TRBV18 to TRBJ2-1; 15 nucleotides agree with TRBD2. The germline gives CDR1 KGHSH, CDR2 LQKENI. The CDR3 runs 16 residues. Trimming removed 1 base from V and 9 bases from J; junction bases left unmatched: 4. The DNA of the CDR3 is TGTGCCAGCTCACCACAGGGACTAGCGGGAGGTGGTGAGCAGTTCTTC. This codes for CASSPQGLAGGGEQFF.

The chain is built from TRBV6-1 and TRBJ2-5, with no clear D. Germline-derived CDR1 and CDR2 are MNHNS and SASEGT. The CDR3 length is 13 residues. Trimming took off 7 bases at V and 2 bases at J, with 11 bases between the two ends. The CDR3 is CASTRARQETQYF. The CDR3 nucleotides read TGTGCCAGCACCCGGGCTCGTCAAGAGACCCAGTACTTC.

This clonotype was found a few times. The genes are TRBV7-8 and TRBJ2-1, with 12 bases that match TRBD2. V lost 5 bases, J lost 6 bases, and 8 bases stayed unmatched. CDR1 is SGHVS and CDR2 is FQNEAQ in the germline V gene. The CDR3 extends over 16 amino acids. CDR3 DNA: TGTGCCAGCAGCCCAACTCTAGCGGGAGGGGGCAATGAGCAGTTCTTC. Its translation: CASSPTLAGGGNEQFF.

This chain connects TRBV5-1 to TRBJ1-2; D perhaps matches TRBD1 (6 bases). Germline lookup yields CDR1 SGHRS and CDR2 YFSETQ. Trimming shortened V by 4 bases and J by 8 bases, and 24 bases separated the two germline ends. CDR3 length: 16 residues. CDR3 coding DNA: TGCGCCAGCAGCCTTGGGGGCTACGACGCCCTCATGGGCTACACCTTC. Amino acids: CASSLGGYDALMGYTF.